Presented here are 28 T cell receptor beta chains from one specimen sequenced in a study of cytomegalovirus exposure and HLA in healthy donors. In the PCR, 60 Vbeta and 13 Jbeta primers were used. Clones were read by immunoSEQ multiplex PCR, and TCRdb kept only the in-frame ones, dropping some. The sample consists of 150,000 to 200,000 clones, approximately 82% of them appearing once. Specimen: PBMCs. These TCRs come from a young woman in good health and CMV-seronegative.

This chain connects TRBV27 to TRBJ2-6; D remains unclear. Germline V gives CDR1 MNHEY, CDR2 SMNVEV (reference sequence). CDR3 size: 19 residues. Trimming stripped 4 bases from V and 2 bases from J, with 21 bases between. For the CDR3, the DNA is TGTGCCAGCAGTTCCTTAAAGTTACCCTCACTTACTGGGGCCAACGTCCTGACTTTC. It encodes CASSSLKLPSLTGANVLTF.

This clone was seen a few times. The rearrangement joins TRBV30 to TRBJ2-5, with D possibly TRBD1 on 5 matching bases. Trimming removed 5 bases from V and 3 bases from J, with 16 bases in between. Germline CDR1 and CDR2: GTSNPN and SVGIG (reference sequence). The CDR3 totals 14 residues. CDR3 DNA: TGTGCCTGGGAATGGCCCTTAGGGGAAGAGACCCAGTACTTC. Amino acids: CAWEWPLGEETQYF.

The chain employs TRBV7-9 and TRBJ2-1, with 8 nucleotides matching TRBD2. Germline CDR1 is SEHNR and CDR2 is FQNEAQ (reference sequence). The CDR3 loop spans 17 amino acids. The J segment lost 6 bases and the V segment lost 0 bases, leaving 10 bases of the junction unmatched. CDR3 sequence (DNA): TGTGCCAGCAGCTTAGCGCGTTCTAGCGGGTTTATCAATGAGCAGTTCTTC. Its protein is CASSLARSSGFINEQFF.

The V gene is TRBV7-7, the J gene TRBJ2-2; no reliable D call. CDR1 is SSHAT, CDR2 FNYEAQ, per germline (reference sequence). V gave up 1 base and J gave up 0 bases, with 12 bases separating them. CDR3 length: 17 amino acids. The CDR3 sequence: CASSLGPNEANTGELFF. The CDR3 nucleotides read TGTGCCAGCAGCTTAGGACCTAACGAGGCGAACACCGGGGAGCTGTTTTTT.

The chain's CDR3 is CASSEAVIARLNTGELFF. In nucleotides, the CDR3 is TGTGCCAGCAGTGAAGCGGTAATAGCGAGGTTGAACACCGGGGAGCTGTTTTTT. The V gene is TRBV6-1, the J gene TRBJ2-2, with D perhaps matching TRBD2 (5 bases). Trimming cost V 0 bases and J 1 base, with 15 bases left between them. There are 18 residues in the CDR3. Per germline, CDR1 MNHNS and CDR2 SASEGT.

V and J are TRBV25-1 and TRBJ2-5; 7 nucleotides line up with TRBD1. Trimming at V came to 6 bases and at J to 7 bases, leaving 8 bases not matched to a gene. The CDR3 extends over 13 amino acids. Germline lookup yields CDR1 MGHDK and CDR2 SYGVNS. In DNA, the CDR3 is TGTGCCAGCAGGGCCACAGGGGAAGGGACCCAGTACTTC. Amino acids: CASRATGEGTQYF. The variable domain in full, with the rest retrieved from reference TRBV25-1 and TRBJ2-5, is EADIYQTPRYLVIGTGKKITLECSQTMGHDKMYWYQQDPGMELHLIHYSYGVNSTEKGDLSSESTVSRIRTEHFPLTLESARPSHTSQYLCASRATGEGTQYFGPGTRLLVL.

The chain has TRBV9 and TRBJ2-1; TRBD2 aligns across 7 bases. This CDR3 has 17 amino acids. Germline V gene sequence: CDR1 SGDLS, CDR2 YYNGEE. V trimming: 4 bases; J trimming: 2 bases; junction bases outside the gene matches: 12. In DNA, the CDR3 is TGTGCCAGCAGCACCCGTGGCGCGGGAGTCACCTACAATGAGCAGTTCTTC. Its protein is CASSTRGAGVTYNEQFF.

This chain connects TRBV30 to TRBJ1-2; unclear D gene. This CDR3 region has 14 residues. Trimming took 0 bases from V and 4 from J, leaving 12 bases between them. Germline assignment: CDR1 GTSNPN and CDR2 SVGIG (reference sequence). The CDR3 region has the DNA TGTGCCTGGAGTGTAGAGCGGGCAGGCTATGGCTACACCTTC. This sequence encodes CAWSVERAGYGYTF.

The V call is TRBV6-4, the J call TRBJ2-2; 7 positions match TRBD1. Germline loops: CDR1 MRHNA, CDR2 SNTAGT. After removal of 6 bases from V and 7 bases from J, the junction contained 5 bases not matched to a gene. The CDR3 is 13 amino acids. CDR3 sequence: CASRPTGIGELFF. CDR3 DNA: TGTGCCAGCAGGCCGACAGGGATCGGGGAGCTGTTTTTT.

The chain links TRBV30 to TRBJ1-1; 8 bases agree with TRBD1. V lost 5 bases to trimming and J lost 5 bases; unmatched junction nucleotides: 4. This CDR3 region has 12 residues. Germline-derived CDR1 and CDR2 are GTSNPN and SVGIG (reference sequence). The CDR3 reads CAWAGGWTEAFF. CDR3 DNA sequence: TGTGCCTGGGCAGGGGGCTGGACTGAAGCTTTCTTT. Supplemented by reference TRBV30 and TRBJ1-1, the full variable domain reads SQTIHQWPATLVQPVGSPLSLECTVEGTSNPNLYWYRQAAGRGLQLLFYSVGIGQISSEVPQNLSASRPQDRQFILSSKKLLLSDSGFYLCAWAGGWTEAFFGQGTRLTVV.

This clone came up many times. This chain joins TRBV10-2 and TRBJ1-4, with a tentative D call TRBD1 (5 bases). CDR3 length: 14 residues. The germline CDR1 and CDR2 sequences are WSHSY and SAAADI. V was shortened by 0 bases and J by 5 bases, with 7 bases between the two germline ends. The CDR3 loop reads CASSESQGNEKLFF. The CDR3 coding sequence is TGCGCCAGCAGTGAGTCCCAGGGAAATGAAAAACTGTTTTTT.

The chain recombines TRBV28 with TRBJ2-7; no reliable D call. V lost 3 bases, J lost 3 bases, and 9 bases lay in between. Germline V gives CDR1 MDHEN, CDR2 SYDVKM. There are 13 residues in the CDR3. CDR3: CASSFGGGYEQYF. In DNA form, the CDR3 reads TGTGCCAGCAGTTTCGGCGGCGGCTACGAGCAGTACTTC. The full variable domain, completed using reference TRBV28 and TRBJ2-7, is DVKVTQSSRYLVKRTGEKVFLECVQDMDHENMFWYRQDPGLGLRLIYFSYDVKMKEKGDIPEGYSVSREKKERFSLILESASTNQTSMYLCASSFGGGYEQYFGPGTRLTVT.

For the CDR3, the DNA is TGTGCCAGCGGAAGGCAGGAGAACACTGAAGCTTTCTTT. Translated, it gives CASGRQENTEAFF. The chain uses TRBV6-5 and TRBJ1-1; no definite D call. Deletions cut 8 bases from V and 1 base from J, with 11 bases between. Germline V CDR1 and CDR2: MNHEY, SVGAGI. This CDR3 is built from 13 residues.

CDR3 loop: CASSLGALRLAGGQGDTQYF. CDR3 nucleotide sequence: TGTGCCAGCAGCCTAGGCGCCCTTAGGCTAGCGGGAGGGCAAGGAGATACGCAGTATTTT. The gene calls are TRBV28 and TRBJ2-3, with 12 bases lining up with TRBD2. The CDR3 contains 20 residues. J lost 5 bases, V lost 6 bases, and 21 bases had no gene match. Germline-derived CDR1 and CDR2 are MDHEN and SYDVKM.

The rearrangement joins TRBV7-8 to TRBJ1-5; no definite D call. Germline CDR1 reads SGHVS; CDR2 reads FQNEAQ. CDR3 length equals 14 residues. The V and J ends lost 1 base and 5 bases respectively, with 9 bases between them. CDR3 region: CASSLVEGYQPQHF. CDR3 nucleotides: TGTGCCAGCAGCTTAGTCGAGGGATATCAGCCCCAGCATTTT.

CDR3 coding DNA: TGTGCCAGCAGCCAAGCAGGGGGCGGTGATACCGGGGAGCTGTTTTTT. This encodes CASSQAGGGDTGELFF. This chain joins TRBV4-2 and TRBJ2-2; 8 positions match TRBD1. Trimming at V came to 1 base and at J to 5 bases, leaving 6 bases not matched to a gene. From germline, CDR1 is LGHNA and CDR2 YNFKEQ. This CDR3 spans 16 amino acids.

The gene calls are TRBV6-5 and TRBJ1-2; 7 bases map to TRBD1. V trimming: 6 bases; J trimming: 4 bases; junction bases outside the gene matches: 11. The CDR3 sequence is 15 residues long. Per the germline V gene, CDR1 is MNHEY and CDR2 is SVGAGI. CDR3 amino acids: CASRQTNDRVYGYTF. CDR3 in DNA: TGTGCCAGCAGGCAGACTAATGACAGGGTCTATGGCTACACCTTC.

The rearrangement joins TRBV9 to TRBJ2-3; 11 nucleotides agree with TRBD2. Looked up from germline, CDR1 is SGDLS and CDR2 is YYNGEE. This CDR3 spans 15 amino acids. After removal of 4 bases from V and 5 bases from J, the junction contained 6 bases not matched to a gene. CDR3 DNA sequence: TGTGCCAGCAGCCCCCGGCTAGCGGGAGGAGATACGCAGTATTTT. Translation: CASSPRLAGGDTQYF.

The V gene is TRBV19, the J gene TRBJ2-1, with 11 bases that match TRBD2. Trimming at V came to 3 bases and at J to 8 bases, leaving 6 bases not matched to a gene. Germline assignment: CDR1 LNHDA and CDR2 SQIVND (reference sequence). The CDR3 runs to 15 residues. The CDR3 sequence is CASSIPRLAGYEQFF. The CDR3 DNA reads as TGTGCCAGTAGTATTCCCCGACTAGCGGGGTATGAGCAGTTCTTC.

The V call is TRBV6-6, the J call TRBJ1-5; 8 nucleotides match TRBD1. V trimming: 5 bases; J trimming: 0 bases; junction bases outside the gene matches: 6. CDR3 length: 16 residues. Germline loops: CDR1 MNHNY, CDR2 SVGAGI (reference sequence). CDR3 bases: TGTGCCAGCAGTCCCGGACAGGGAAGTAGCAATCAGCCCCAGCATTTT. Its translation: CASSPGQGSSNQPQHF.

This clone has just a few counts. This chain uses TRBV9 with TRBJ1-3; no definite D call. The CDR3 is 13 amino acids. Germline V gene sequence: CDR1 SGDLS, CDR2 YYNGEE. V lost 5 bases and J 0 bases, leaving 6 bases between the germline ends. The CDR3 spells CASRENSGNTIYF. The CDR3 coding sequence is TGTGCCAGCAGGGAGAACTCTGGAAACACCATATATTTT.

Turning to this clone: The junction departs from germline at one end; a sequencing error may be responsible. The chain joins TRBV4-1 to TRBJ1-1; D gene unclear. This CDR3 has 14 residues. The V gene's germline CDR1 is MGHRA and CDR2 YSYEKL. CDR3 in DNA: TGCGCCAGCAGCGAAGAGCGGTCACCGGGGAAAGCTTTCTTT. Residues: CASSEERSPGKAFF.

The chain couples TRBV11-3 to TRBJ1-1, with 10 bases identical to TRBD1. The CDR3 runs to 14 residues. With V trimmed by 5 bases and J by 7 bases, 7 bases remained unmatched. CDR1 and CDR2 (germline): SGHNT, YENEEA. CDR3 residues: CASSPRQGADEAFF. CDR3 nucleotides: TGTGCCAGCAGCCCAAGACAGGGGGCGGATGAAGCTTTCTTT.

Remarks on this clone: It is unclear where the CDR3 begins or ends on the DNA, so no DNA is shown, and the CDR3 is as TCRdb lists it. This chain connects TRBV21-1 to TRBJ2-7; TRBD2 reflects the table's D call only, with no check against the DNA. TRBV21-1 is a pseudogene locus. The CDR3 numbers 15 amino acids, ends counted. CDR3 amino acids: CASRLSVAGGNEQYV.

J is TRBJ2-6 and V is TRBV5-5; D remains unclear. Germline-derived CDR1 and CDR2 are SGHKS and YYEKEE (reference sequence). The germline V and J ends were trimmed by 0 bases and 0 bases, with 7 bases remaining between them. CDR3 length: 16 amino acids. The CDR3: CASSLGLPSGANVLTF. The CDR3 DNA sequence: TGTGCCAGCAGCTTGGGACTGCCCTCTGGGGCCAACGTCCTGACTTTC.

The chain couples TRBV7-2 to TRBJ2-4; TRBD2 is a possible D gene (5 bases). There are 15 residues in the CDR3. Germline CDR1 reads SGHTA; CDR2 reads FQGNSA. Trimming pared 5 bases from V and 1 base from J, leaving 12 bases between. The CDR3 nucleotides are TGTGCCAGCAGCCTGGAGAGGGTGGCCAAAAACATTCAGTACTTC. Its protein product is CASSLERVAKNIQYF.

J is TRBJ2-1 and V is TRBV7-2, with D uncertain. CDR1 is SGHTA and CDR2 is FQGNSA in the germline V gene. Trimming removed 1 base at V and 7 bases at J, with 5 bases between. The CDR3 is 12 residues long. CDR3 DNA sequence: TGTGCCAGCAGCTTAGGACAAAATGAGCAGTTCTTC. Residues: CASSLGQNEQFF.

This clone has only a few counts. This CDR3 is CASRGAQAVTGELFF. CDR3 coding DNA: TGTGCCAGTAGAGGGGCACAGGCGGTTACCGGGGAGCTGTTTTTT. This rearrangement joins TRBV19 to TRBJ2-2; tentative D call: TRBD1 (5 bases). Germline V gene sequence: CDR1 LNHDA, CDR2 SQIVND (reference sequence). The V gene lost 6 bases and the J gene lost 5 bases, with 16 bases spanning the gap. CDR3 size: 15 residues.